This entry lists 29 T cell receptor beta chains sequenced from one sample in a study of blood T cell repertoires in COVID-19. The repertoire was sequenced with immunoSEQ multiplex PCR; TCRdb's copy has only in-frame clones and lacks some. The table includes nearly 300,000 clones, 88% detected once. The sequencing sample was made of peripheral blood. The source is a woman aged 25-40 years who had recovered from COVID-19.

The rearrangement joins TRBV2 to TRBJ2-2; tentatively, D is TRBD1 (6 bases). V dropped 7 bases and J dropped 4 bases, with 13 bases sitting between them. Germline V gene lookup returns CDR1 SNHLY and CDR2 FYNNEI. The CDR3 is made up of 14 amino acids. The CDR3 nucleotides are TGTGCCAGCAACGGACAGTTCCGCACCGGGGAGCTGTTTTTT. Amino acid sequence: CASNGQFRTGELFF.

This clone was detected only a few times. The gene calls are TRBV7-3 and TRBJ2-3; D remains unclear. Deletions cut 5 bases from V and 4 bases from J, with 10 bases between. The V gene's germline CDR1 is SGHTA and CDR2 FQGTGA. CDR3 length: 13 residues. CDR3 region: CASSPQISDTQYF. The CDR3 bases are TGTGCCAGCAGCCCTCAGATTTCAGATACGCAGTATTTT.

This chain connects TRBV15 to TRBJ2-7; weak D call: TRBD1 (6 bases). CDR3 length equals 13 residues. CDR1 and CDR2 (germline): LNHNV, YYDKDF (reference sequence). Trimming stripped 11 bases from V and 2 bases from J, with 16 bases between. The CDR3: CAPEQGTPYEQYF. The DNA for the CDR3 is TGTGCCCCCGAGCAGGGGACACCCTACGAGCAGTACTTC.

This chain links TRBV11-2 with TRBJ2-6; maybe TRBD2 (6 bases). CDR3 length: 17 residues. CDR1 is SGHAT and CDR2 is FQNNGV in the germline V gene. With 0 bases removed from V and 2 bases from J, the gap between germline ends came to 11 bases. The CDR3 loop reads CASSLDLWGAGANVLTF. CDR3 DNA: TGTGCCAGCAGCTTAGATCTTTGGGGGGCTGGGGCCAACGTCCTGACTTTC.

This rearrangement joins TRBV5-4 to TRBJ1-3; weak D call: TRBD1 (6 bases). Germline CDR1 SGHNT, CDR2 YYREEE (reference sequence). The CDR3 is made up of 15 amino acids. V was clipped by 4 bases and J by 0 bases, with 11 bases between them. The CDR3 DNA sequence: TGTGCCAGCAGCACGGGACATCTCTCTGGAAACACCATATATTTT. Amino acids: CASSTGHLSGNTIYF.

This chain connects TRBV28 to TRBJ1-6; D may be TRBD1 (6 bases). CDR3 length equals 13 residues. In germline, CDR1 is MDHEN, CDR2 SYDVKM. Trimming cost V 10 bases and J 10 bases, with 17 bases left between them. The CDR3 DNA sequence: TGTGCCATCCCGGGGGGGCCCCGATCACCCCTCCACTTT. This encodes CAIPGGPRSPLHF. The complete variable domain, with remaining parts taken from reference TRBV28 and TRBJ1-6, reads DVKVTQSSRYLVKRTGEKVFLECVQDMDHENMFWYRQDPGLGLRLIYFSYDVKMKEKGDIPEGYSVSREKKERFSLILESASTNQTSMYLCAIPGGPRSPLHFGNGTRLTVT.

This rearrangement joins TRBV3-1 (or the pseudogene TRBV3-2) to TRBJ1-5; the D is unclear. In germline, CDR1 is LGHDT, CDR2 YNNKEL (reference sequence). The CDR3 runs to 13 residues. Trimming pared 2 bases from V and 4 bases from J, leaving 6 bases between. In DNA form, the CDR3 reads TGTGCCAGCAGCCAATCTAGAAATCAGCCCCAGCATTTT. It encodes CASSQSRNQPQHF.

The V call is TRBV5-5, the J call TRBJ1-5, with D maybe TRBD1 (5 bases). Germline CDR1 SGHKS, CDR2 YYEKEE (reference sequence). The CDR3 spans 18 residues. V lost 4 bases to trimming and J lost 0 bases, with 20 bases between them. CDR3 sequence (DNA): TGTGCCAGCAGCCCGGGACCCGGAGGGCTATATAGCAATCAGCCCCAGCATTTT. Its translation is CASSPGPGGLYSNQPQHF.

The chain carries TRBV4-1 and TRBJ2-2, with D tentatively TRBD1 (5 bases). CDR1 and CDR2 (germline): MGHRA, YSYEKL. The CDR3 loop spans 17 amino acids. V was pared by 0 bases and J by 0 bases, with 11 bases between. CDR3 in DNA: TGCGCCAGCAGCCAAGATCGGACACGAGCGAACACCGGGGAGCTGTTTTTT. Translated: CASSQDRTRANTGELFF.

The CDR3 region has the DNA TGCAGTGCTAGTTCCCCCCAGGGGAACTATGGCTACACCTTC. Translated, it gives CSASSPQGNYGYTF. V gene TRBV20-1 combines with J gene TRBJ1-2; D is perhaps TRBD1 (6 bases). V lost 3 bases and J 2 bases, leaving 13 bases between the germline ends. Per germline, CDR1 DFQATT and CDR2 SNEGSKA (reference sequence). CDR3 length equals 14 residues.

This chain connects TRBV6-5 to TRBJ1-1; no reliable D call. Germline loops: CDR1 MNHEY, CDR2 SVGAGI. V lost 6 bases to trimming and J lost 0 bases, with 8 bases between them. The CDR3 is 13 amino acids. The CDR3 loop is CASRQRVNTEAFF. CDR3 in DNA: TGTGCCAGCAGACAACGGGTGAACACTGAAGCTTTCTTT.

The chain couples TRBV19 to TRBJ1-5; no definite D call. Per the germline V gene, CDR1 is LNHDA and CDR2 is SQIVND (reference sequence). CDR3 length equals 12 residues. Trimming left V 3 bases short and J 7 bases short, with 7 bases between. This CDR3 reads CASSMRFQPQHF. The CDR3 DNA is TGTGCCAGTAGTATGAGGTTCCAGCCCCAGCATTTT.

This chain links TRBV7-3 with TRBJ1-1; TRBD1 might be the D (5 bases). The germline V gene has CDR1 SGHTA and CDR2 FQGTGA. Trimming stripped 5 bases from V and 2 bases from J, with 18 bases between. The CDR3 runs 16 residues. This chain's CDR3 is CASSPRGGTYNTEAFF. The CDR3 coding sequence is TGTGCCAGCAGCCCCCGGGGGGGGACCTATAACACTGAAGCTTTCTTT.

This chain uses TRBV5-1 with TRBJ1-5; D is ambiguous. The V end was cut by 5 bases, the J end by 2 bases, with 14 bases between. From germline, CDR1 is SGHRS and CDR2 YFSETQ. The CDR3 is made up of 15 amino acids. In DNA form, the CDR3 reads TGCGCCAGCAGATCTGACACGCGGGGCAATCAGCCCCAGCATTTT. Protein: CASRSDTRGNQPQHF.

This clone was seen only a few times. The chain recombines TRBV7-9 with TRBJ1-1; D unclear. The CDR3 length is 12 residues. CDR1 and CDR2 (germline): SEHNR, FQNEAQ (reference sequence). The V gene lost 7 bases and the J gene lost 3 bases, with 9 bases spanning the gap. CDR3 residues: CASTWGDTEAFF. The CDR3 DNA reads TGTGCCAGCACTTGGGGAGACACTGAAGCTTTCTTT.

The chain combines TRBV28 with TRBJ2-2; 9 nucleotides align to TRBD1. The germline gives CDR1 MDHEN, CDR2 SYDVKM. With 6 bases clipped from V and 1 base from J, the junction kept 9 bases outside the gene matches. The CDR3 loop spans 17 amino acids. This CDR3 reads CASRPSGQGGNTGELFF. The CDR3 coding sequence is TGTGCCAGCAGGCCGTCGGGACAGGGAGGGAACACCGGGGAGCTGTTTTTT. The complete variable domain, with remaining parts taken from reference TRBV28 and TRBJ2-2, reads DVKVTQSSRYLVKRTGEKVFLECVQDMDHENMFWYRQDPGLGLRLIYFSYDVKMKEKGDIPEGYSVSREKKERFSLILESASTNQTSMYLCASRPSGQGGNTGELFFGEGSRLTVL.

The J gene is TRBJ2-7, the V gene TRBV14, with D possibly being TRBD1 (5 bases). Germline CDR1 and CDR2: SGHDN and FVKESK. Trimming left V 2 bases short and J 10 bases short, with 18 bases between. The CDR3 spans 14 residues. CDR3 DNA sequence: TGTGCCAGCAGCCAACGTCGAGAAAACGACAGACAGTACTTC. Protein: CASSQRRENDRQYF.

There are many counts of this clone. The chain recombines TRBV6-2 or TRBV6-3 with TRBJ2-2; 7 bases map to TRBD2. The CDR3 runs 16 residues. Germline V CDR1 and CDR2: MNHEY, SVGEGT. V dropped 5 bases and J dropped 4; count of bases not matched to a gene: 10. CDR3 DNA sequence: TGTGCCAGCAGTCCCGGGAGGACAACGGGCACCGGGGAGCTGTTTTTT. It codes for CASSPGRTTGTGELFF.

In its sample, this clone was seen a few times. This chain connects TRBV3-1 (or the pseudogene TRBV3-2) to TRBJ1-2; a weak D match, TRBD1 (6 bases). V was pared by 4 bases and J by 8 bases, with 11 bases between. Germline-derived CDR1 and CDR2 are LGHDT and YNNKEL (reference sequence). The CDR3 is made up of 12 amino acids. The CDR3 DNA is TGTGCCAGCAGCCGTTACAGGGACGGCTACACCTTC. Translated, it gives CASSRYRDGYTF.

The V gene is TRBV6-1, the J gene TRBJ2-1, with 8 bases matching TRBD2. V lost 0 bases, J lost 3 bases, and 10 bases stayed unmatched. This CDR3 spans 18 amino acids. The germline gives CDR1 MNHNS, CDR2 SASEGT. The CDR3 DNA sequence: TGTGCCAGCAGTGAAGCGCGAGCGGGGGCCTGGAACTACAATGAGCAGTTCTTC. This sequence encodes CASSEARAGAWNYNEQFF.

The CDR3 here is CASSLWGHPGPQHF. The CDR3 bases are TGTGCCAGCAGTTTATGGGGCCACCCTGGGCCCCAGCATTTT. The V and J genes are TRBV28 and TRBJ1-5; D uncertain. The V end was cut by 0 bases, the J end by 9 bases, with 12 bases between. This CDR3 contains 14 residues. Per germline, CDR1 MDHEN and CDR2 SYDVKM.

The chain uses TRBV7-6 and TRBJ1-6; 7 bases are shared with TRBD1. The CDR3 covers 16 residues. The germline V gene has CDR1 SGHVS and CDR2 FNYEAQ. V shed 4 bases, J shed 6 bases, and the junction held 9 bases outside the gene matches. The CDR3 DNA reads as TGTGCCAGCAGCTCCATCTCGGGACAGCTTAATTCACCCCTCCACTTT. Residues: CASSSISGQLNSPLHF.

CDR3 DNA: TGTGCCAGCAGCCCTTCGACTCTTTATGGCTACACCTTC. It yields the protein CASSPSTLYGYTF. The chain links TRBV3-1 (or the pseudogene TRBV3-2) to TRBJ1-2; D is uncertain. V dropped 4 bases and J dropped 5 bases, with 11 bases sitting between them. Germline V gene lookup returns CDR1 LGHDT and CDR2 YNNKEL (reference sequence). CDR3 size: 13 residues.

This rearrangement joins TRBV5-1 to TRBJ1-3; TRBD1 agrees at 9 bases. This CDR3 is built from 17 residues. J gave up 4 bases and V 4 bases, and 12 bases lay outside the gene matches. CDR1 and CDR2 from the germline V gene are SGHRS and YFSETQ. The CDR3 nucleotides read TGCGCCAGCAGCAAATGGACAGGGGCGGAACAAGGAAACACCATATATTTT. Amino acid sequence: CASSKWTGAEQGNTIYF.

The chain combines TRBV14 with TRBJ2-6; unclear D gene. V was pared by 4 bases and J by 0 bases, with 10 bases between. The CDR3 contains 16 residues. Germline lookup yields CDR1 SGHDN and CDR2 FVKESK. DNA of the CDR3: TGTGCCAGCAGCCCACCCAGGCTCTCTGGGGCCAACGTCCTGACTTTC. It encodes CASSPPRLSGANVLTF.

The chain recombines TRBV19 with TRBJ2-6; D is undetermined. V lost 6 bases and J lost 4, with 4 bases in between. The CDR3 length is 12 residues. The germline V gene has CDR1 LNHDA and CDR2 SQIVND (reference sequence). As DNA, the CDR3 is TGTGCCAGTAGGGCCGGGGCCAACGTCCTGACTTTC. Its translation: CASRAGANVLTF.

This clone was observed once. The V call is TRBV6-1, the J call TRBJ1-1; D not certain. With 2 bases removed from V and 1 base from J, the gap between germline ends came to 11 bases. The CDR3 covers 15 residues. Germline CDR1 and CDR2: MNHNS and SASEGT. CDR3 in amino acids: CASSESRGSNTEAFF. The CDR3 bases are TGTGCCAGCAGTGAATCGCGGGGATCGAACACTGAAGCTTTCTTT.

This clone came up once. The chain couples TRBV7-9 to TRBJ1-1, with D unclear. There are 13 residues in the CDR3. V was trimmed by 0 bases and J by 3 bases, leaving 5 bases between them. The germline V gene has CDR1 SEHNR and CDR2 FQNEAQ (reference sequence). CDR3 residues: CASSLAVYTEAFF. CDR3 in DNA: TGTGCCAGCAGCTTAGCCGTGTACACTGAAGCTTTCTTT.

This clone was found a few times. The rearrangement links TRBV19 to TRBJ1-3; D gene unclear. The CDR3 spans 13 residues. Trimming removed 5 bases from V and 3 bases from J, with 8 bases in between. Germline CDR1 is LNHDA and CDR2 is SQIVND (reference sequence). The CDR3 loop is CASSRGYGNTIYF. The CDR3 region has the DNA TGTGCCAGTAGTCGAGGGTATGGAAACACCATATATTTT.